These T cell receptor beta chains were read from a single sample in a study of cytomegalovirus exposure and HLA in healthy donors. Profiled with immunoSEQ multiplex PCR; TCRdb holds only in-frame clones, not every one. In the table there are approximately 75,000 clones, 65% to 90% of which are singletons. The source material was PBMCs. Every receptor here comes from an older man in good health and CMV-seropositive. Both conserved end residues are part of each CDR3. The order of the fields is clone size, J gene, V gene, CDR3 protein. Size is omitted from some rows. Given values are once, few, many or a class for expanded clones.

.	TRBJ2-5	TRBV7-2	CASSFIWVARGQETQYF
.	TRBJ2-3	TRBV5-1	CASSLDYTTKRDTQYF
.	TRBJ1-1	TRBV20-1	CSATEGARAFF
.	TRBJ1-4	TRBV2	CASRMTGWGEKLFF
.	TRBJ1-1	TRBV5-1	CASSFRGAEAFF
.	TRBJ1-6	TRBV5-6	CASSFEQFTPTSPLHF
once	TRBJ1-2	TRBV2	CASKGDTSNYGYTF
.	TRBJ1-5	TRBV2	CASQDRGNQPQHF
once	TRBJ1-6	TRBV25-1	CASSADSFFNSPLHF
.	TRBJ2-3	TRBV5-1	CASSLDGRTSTDTQYF
.	TRBJ1-2	TRBV18	CASSRQGTPNYGYTF
.	TRBJ2-3	TRBV5-1	CASSPSGVETDTQYF
.	TRBJ1-6	TRBV5-1	CASSPGVFYNSPLHF
.	TRBJ1-4	TRBV4-2	CASSQVGQVHEKLFF
.	TRBJ2-7	TRBV19	CASSIDRLGSYEQYF
.	TRBJ2-7	TRBV10-3	CAISERDKKGEQYF
.	TRBJ1-3	TRBV10-3	CAIRGRTGNSGNTIYF
.	TRBJ2-3	TRBV5-1	CASGPRRGGPEDTQYF
.	TRBJ1-1	TRBV2	CASSAEQGPYTEAFF
.	TRBJ1-4	TRBV19	CASSTRQSNEKLFF
.	TRBJ1-1	TRBV5-1	CASSGTGEYTEAFF
once	TRBJ2-3	TRBV9	CASSTGLAGAPGTQYF
.	TRBJ2-1	TRBV5-4	CASRFAGTGGFDEQFF
once	TRBJ2-7	TRBV29-1	CSVESGSYEQYF
.	TRBJ1-2	TRBV28	CASTVRGYGYTF
.	TRBJ2-7	TRBV4-3	CASSQGVGRGLYEQYF